Listed below are T cell receptor beta chains from one sample, sequenced in a study of regulatory T cells in long-lasting Graves disease. TCRdb passed the multiplex PCR reads through MiXCR, listing each CDR3 protein once. This repertoire shows 700,000 or so distinct CDR3 sequences, around 32% found once; its top ten account for about 40%. The sample was peripheral blood mononuclear cells (PBMCs), taken when the disease was refractory, from a patient treated with antithyroid drugs. The receptors shown here come from a female donor with Graves disease. Each CDR3 is given without its conserved first and last residue. Each record gives: J gene, D gene, V gene, CDR3 protein. A D gene is named only where the DNA matches it firmly.

j_call: TRBJ1-1
d_call: .
v_call: TRBV27
cdr3_aa: ASSLRGAMNTEAF

j_call: TRBJ1-5
d_call: .
v_call: TRBV6-2/TRBV6-3
cdr3_aa: ASSYSTSFGSNQPQH

j_call: TRBJ1-2
d_call: TRBD1
v_call: TRBV6-1
cdr3_aa: ASSLLPGQNNYGYT

j_call: TRBJ1-1
d_call: TRBD1
v_call: TRBV28
cdr3_aa: ASSSNRQGPRMNTEAF

j_call: TRBJ2-1
d_call: .
v_call: TRBV20-1
cdr3_aa: SARDPRGSYNEQF

j_call: TRBJ1-4
d_call: .
v_call: TRBV7-3
cdr3_aa: ASSVAGTENEKLF

j_call: TRBJ2-2
d_call: TRBD2
v_call: TRBV7-2
cdr3_aa: ASSLAGLAGELF

j_call: TRBJ2-7
d_call: TRBD1
v_call: TRBV20-1
cdr3_aa: SAHRGLDRNEQY

j_call: TRBJ1-5
d_call: .
v_call: TRBV6-2/TRBV6-3
cdr3_aa: ASSGVGTHNQPQH

j_call: TRBJ2-7
d_call: .
v_call: TRBV6-1
cdr3_aa: ASSDPTYEQY

j_call: TRBJ1-1
d_call: .
v_call: TRBV13
cdr3_aa: ASSRAGTKAF

j_call: TRBJ1-1
d_call: .
v_call: TRBV20-1
cdr3_aa: SAPRTTEAF

j_call: TRBJ1-1
d_call: .
v_call: TRBV7-9
cdr3_aa: ASSLRGSDTEAF

j_call: TRBJ2-5
d_call: .
v_call: TRBV11-2
cdr3_aa: ASSFTPDSGETQY

j_call: TRBJ2-7
d_call: .
v_call: TRBV12-3/TRBV12-4
cdr3_aa: ASSLGRTDEQY

j_call: TRBJ2-7
d_call: .
v_call: TRBV10-3
cdr3_aa: AISAGYEQY

j_call: TRBJ1-2
d_call: .
v_call: TRBV4-2
cdr3_aa: ASSQESPSGVYGYT

j_call: TRBJ2-5
d_call: TRBD1
v_call: TRBV24-1
cdr3_aa: ATSGPGQGEETQY

j_call: TRBJ2-7
d_call: .
v_call: TRBV6-1
cdr3_aa: ASRRGRADEQY

j_call: TRBJ1-1
d_call: .
v_call: TRBV5-1
cdr3_aa: ASTLGGNTEAF

j_call: TRBJ1-1
d_call: .
v_call: TRBV12-3/TRBV12-4
cdr3_aa: ASSFVTGPEAF

j_call: TRBJ2-4
d_call: TRBD1
v_call: TRBV2
cdr3_aa: ASRGQGFAKNIQY

j_call: TRBJ1-5
d_call: .
v_call: TRBV28
cdr3_aa: ASSPLLGSTRSNQPQH

j_call: TRBJ2-2
d_call: .
v_call: TRBV5-6
cdr3_aa: ASSLGQHGELF

j_call: TRBJ1-5
d_call: .
v_call: TRBV27
cdr3_aa: ASSYSVPVGSQPQH

j_call: TRBJ1-6
d_call: .
v_call: TRBV6-1
cdr3_aa: ASRPPGPRDSPLH

j_call: TRBJ2-6
d_call: .
v_call: TRBV18
cdr3_aa: ASSPAGTSGANVLT

j_call: TRBJ1-1
d_call: .
v_call: TRBV5-1
cdr3_aa: ASSLGGLKGRTEAF

j_call: TRBJ1-5
d_call: .
v_call: TRBV2
cdr3_aa: ASSEGSANQPQH

j_call: TRBJ1-5
d_call: .
v_call: TRBV15
cdr3_aa: ATSRDLQVNQPQH

j_call: TRBJ2-7
d_call: TRBD2
v_call: TRBV6-2/TRBV6-3
cdr3_aa: ASSRWGGEQY

j_call: TRBJ1-5
d_call: TRBD1
v_call: TRBV5-1
cdr3_aa: ASSPWTGVNQPQH

j_call: TRBJ2-2
d_call: .
v_call: TRBV20-1
cdr3_aa: SAPGSPGELF

j_call: TRBJ2-5
d_call: .
v_call: TRBV7-6
cdr3_aa: ASSLIREKQETQY

j_call: TRBJ2-2
d_call: TRBD1
v_call: TRBV12-3/TRBV12-4
cdr3_aa: ASTPGGQGAHTGELF

j_call: TRBJ1-2
d_call: .
v_call: TRBV6-9
cdr3_aa: ASSYADSGYGYT

j_call: TRBJ2-7
d_call: .
v_call: TRBV10-1
cdr3_aa: ASSDTGTRDEQY

j_call: TRBJ2-7
d_call: TRBD2
v_call: TRBV25-1
cdr3_aa: ASSTGTSGRLLEQY

j_call: TRBJ1-1
d_call: TRBD1
v_call: TRBV7-2
cdr3_aa: ASSPEGQVNTEAF

j_call: TRBJ2-1
d_call: TRBD1
v_call: TRBV6-1
cdr3_aa: ASSVQGQGNNEQF

j_call: TRBJ1-2
d_call: TRBD1
v_call: TRBV30
cdr3_aa: AWRRDRVHGYT

j_call: TRBJ1-5
d_call: .
v_call: TRBV7-2
cdr3_aa: ASSFYRANSNQPQH